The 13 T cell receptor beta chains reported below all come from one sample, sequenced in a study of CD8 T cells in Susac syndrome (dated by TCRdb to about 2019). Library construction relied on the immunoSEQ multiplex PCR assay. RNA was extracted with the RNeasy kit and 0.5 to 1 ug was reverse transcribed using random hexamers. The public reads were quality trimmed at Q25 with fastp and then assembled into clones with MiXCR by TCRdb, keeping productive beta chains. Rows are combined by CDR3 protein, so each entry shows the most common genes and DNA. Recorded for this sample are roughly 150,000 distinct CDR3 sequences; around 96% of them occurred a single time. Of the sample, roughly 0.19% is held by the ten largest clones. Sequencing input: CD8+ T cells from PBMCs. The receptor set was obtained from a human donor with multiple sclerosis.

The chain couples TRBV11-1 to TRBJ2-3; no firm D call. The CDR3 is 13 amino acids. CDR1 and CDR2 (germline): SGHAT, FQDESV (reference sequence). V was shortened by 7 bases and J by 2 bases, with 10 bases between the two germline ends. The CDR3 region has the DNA TGTGCCAGCATCTTGGACGCCACAGATACGCAGTATTTT. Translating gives CASILDATDTQYF.

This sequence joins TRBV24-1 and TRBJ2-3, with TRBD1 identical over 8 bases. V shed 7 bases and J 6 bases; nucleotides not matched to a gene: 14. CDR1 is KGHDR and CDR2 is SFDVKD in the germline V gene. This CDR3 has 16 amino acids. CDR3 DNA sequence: TGTGCCACCAGCCCATTCACAGGGGGAAGTGGGGATACGCAGTATTTT. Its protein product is CATSPFTGGSGDTQYF.

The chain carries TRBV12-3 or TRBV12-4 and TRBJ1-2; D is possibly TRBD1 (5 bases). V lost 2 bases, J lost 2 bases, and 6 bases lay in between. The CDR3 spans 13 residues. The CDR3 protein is CASSLYRNYGYTF. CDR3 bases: TGTGCCAGCAGTTTATACAGGAACTATGGCTACACCTTC.

In DNA, the CDR3 is TGTGCCAGCCGAAGGGCTCTTGGCACAGATACGCAGTATTTT. Its translation: CASRRALGTDTQYF. The chain links TRBV12-3 or TRBV12-4 to TRBJ2-3; D gene uncertain. Trimming cost V 8 bases and J 1 base, with 13 bases left between them. This CDR3 spans 14 amino acids.

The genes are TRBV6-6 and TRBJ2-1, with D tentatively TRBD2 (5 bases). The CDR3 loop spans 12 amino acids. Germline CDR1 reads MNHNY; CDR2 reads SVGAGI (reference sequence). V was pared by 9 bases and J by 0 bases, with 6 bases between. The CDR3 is CASEGSYNEQFF. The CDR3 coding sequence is TGTGCCAGTGAGGGCTCCTACAATGAGCAGTTCTTC.

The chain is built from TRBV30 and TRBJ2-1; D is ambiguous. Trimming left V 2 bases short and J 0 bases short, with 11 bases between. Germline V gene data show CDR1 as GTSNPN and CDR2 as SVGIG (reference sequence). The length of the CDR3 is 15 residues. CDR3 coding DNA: TGTGCCTGGAGTACCGGGCAGAGCTCCTACAATGAGCAGTTCTTC. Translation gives CAWSTGQSSYNEQFF.

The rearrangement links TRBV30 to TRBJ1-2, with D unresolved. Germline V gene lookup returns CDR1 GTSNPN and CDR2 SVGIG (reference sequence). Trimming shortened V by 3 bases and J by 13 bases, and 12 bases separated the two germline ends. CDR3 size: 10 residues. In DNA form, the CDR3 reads TGTGCCTGGAGAGGGAAAAAACTCACCTTC. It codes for CAWRGKKLTF.

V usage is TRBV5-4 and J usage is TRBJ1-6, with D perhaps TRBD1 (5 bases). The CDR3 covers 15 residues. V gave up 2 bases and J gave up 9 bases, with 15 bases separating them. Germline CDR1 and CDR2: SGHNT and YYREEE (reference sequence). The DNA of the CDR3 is TGTGCCAGCAGCTTCGGGGCAGCGGAAGGTTCACCCCTCCACTTT. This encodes CASSFGAAEGSPLHF.

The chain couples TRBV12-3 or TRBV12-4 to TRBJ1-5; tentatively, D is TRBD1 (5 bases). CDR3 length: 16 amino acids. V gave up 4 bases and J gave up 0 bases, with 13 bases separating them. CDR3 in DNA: TGTGCCAGCAGTTCAGAGACAGCTAATAGCAATCAGCCCCAGCATTTT. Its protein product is CASSSETANSNQPQHF.

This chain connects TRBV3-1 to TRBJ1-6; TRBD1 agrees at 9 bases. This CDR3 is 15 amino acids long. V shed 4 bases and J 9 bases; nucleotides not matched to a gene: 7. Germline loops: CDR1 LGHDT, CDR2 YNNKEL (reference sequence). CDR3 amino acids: CASSPSGTGISPLHF. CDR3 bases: TGTGCCAGCAGCCCCTCCGGGACAGGGATTTCACCCCTCCACTTT.

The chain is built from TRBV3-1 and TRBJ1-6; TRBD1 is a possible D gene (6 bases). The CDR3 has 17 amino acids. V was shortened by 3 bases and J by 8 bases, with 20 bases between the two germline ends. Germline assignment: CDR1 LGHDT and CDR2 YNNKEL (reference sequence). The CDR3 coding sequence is TGTGCCAGCAGCCAGATCGTCCTCCAGGGGTGGGATTCACCCCTCCACTTT. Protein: CASSQIVLQGWDSPLHF.

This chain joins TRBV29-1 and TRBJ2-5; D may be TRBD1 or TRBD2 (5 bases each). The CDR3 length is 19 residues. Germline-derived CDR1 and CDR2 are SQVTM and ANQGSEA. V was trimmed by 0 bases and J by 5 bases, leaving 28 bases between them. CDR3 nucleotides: TGCAGCGTTGAAGATCCCCTTTCCTGGACTGAGGTGGGGCCGGAGACCCAGTACTTC. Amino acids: CSVEDPLSWTEVGPETQYF.

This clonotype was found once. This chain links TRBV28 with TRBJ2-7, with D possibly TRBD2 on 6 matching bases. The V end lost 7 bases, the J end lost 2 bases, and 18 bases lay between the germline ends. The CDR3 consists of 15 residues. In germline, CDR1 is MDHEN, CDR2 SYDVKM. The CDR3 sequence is CASKTERGNPYEQYF. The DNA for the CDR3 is TGTGCCAGCAAAACTGAGCGCGGGAACCCCTACGAGCAGTACTTC.